What follows are 19 T cell receptor beta chains derived from one specimen sequenced in a study of T cell changes during pregnancy in multiple sclerosis. Sequencing was performed with immunoSEQ multiplex PCR; in TCRdb, only in-frame clones are kept and a portion is missing. Among about 120,000 clones listed, roughly 92% were seen once. The source was peripheral blood, collected before pregnancy. The receptor source for this set is a female donor with multiple sclerosis, enrolled in a pregnancy study.

This rearrangement joins TRBV18 to TRBJ1-1, with a weak D call TRBD1 (5 bases). The ends were cut back, 4 bases at V and 1 base at J, with 10 bases in the middle. Germline V gene sequence: CDR1 KGHSH, CDR2 LQKENI. CDR3 length: 14 amino acids. For the CDR3, the DNA is TGTGCCAGCTCACGGGACTCCTCGAACACTGAAGCTTTCTTT. Protein product: CASSRDSSNTEAFF.

This chain connects TRBV5-6 to TRBJ1-1; D is unclear. CDR1 and CDR2 from the germline V gene are SGHDT and YYEEEE. This CDR3 is built from 12 residues. V lost 4 bases to trimming and J lost 4 bases, with 8 bases between them. CDR3 in amino acids: CASSLPGTEAFF. The CDR3, as DNA: TGTGCCAGCAGCCTTCCGGGCACTGAAGCTTTCTTT.

The chain recombines TRBV30 with TRBJ2-3, with 10 nucleotides matching TRBD1. CDR1 GTSNPN and CDR2 SVGIG come from the germline V gene (reference sequence). This CDR3 contains 16 residues. The junction had 10 bases not matched to a gene; V was cut back by 5 bases and J by 2 bases. The CDR3: CAWGRQDRGYTDTQYF. CDR3 nucleotide sequence: TGTGCCTGGGGAAGACAGGACAGGGGGTACACAGATACGCAGTATTTT. Combining the CDR3 with reference TRBV30 and TRBJ2-3 gives the whole variable domain SQTIHQWPATLVQPVGSPLSLECTVEGTSNPNLYWYRQAAGRGLQLLFYSVGIGQISSEVPQNLSASRPQDRQFILSSKKLLLSDSGFYLCAWGRQDRGYTDTQYFGPGTRLTVL.

This sequence joins TRBV29-1 and TRBJ2-2, with 7 bases matching TRBD1. CDR3 length: 12 residues. V lost 5 bases, J lost 5 bases, and 2 bases stayed unmatched. Germline CDR1 is SQVTM and CDR2 is ANQGSEA. CDR3 sequence (DNA): TGCAGCGTTTCGACAGGGACCGGGGAGCTGTTTTTT. It codes for CSVSTGTGELFF.

The rearrangement links TRBV5-4 to TRBJ1-1; D unresolved. With 5 bases removed from V and 1 base from J, the gap between germline ends came to 12 bases. CDR3 size: 14 residues. CDR1 is SGHNT, CDR2 YYREEE, per germline (reference sequence). Here the CDR3 reads CASRIQVSNTEAFF. The CDR3 DNA follows: TGTGCCAGCAGAATACAAGTATCGAACACTGAAGCTTTCTTT. Full variable domain (outside the CDR3, taken from reference TRBV5-4 and TRBJ1-1): ETGVTQSPTHLIKTRGQQVTLRCSSQSGHNTVSWYQQALGQGPQFIFQYYREEENGRGNFPPRFSGLQFPNYSSELNVNALELDDSALYLCASRIQVSNTEAFFGQGTRLTVV.

The sample holds one count of this clone. The rearrangement uses TRBV19 and TRBJ1-5; D is possibly TRBD1 (5 bases). In germline, CDR1 is LNHDA, CDR2 SQIVND (reference sequence). V was shortened by 6 bases and J by 1 base, with 16 bases between the two germline ends. The CDR3 extends over 16 amino acids. The CDR3 here is CASSVGGLSSNQPQHF. In DNA form, the CDR3 reads TGTGCCAGTAGCGTGGGGGGATTATCAAGCAATCAGCCCCAGCATTTT.

Notes on this clone: Other nucleotide sequences in the sample specify the same CDR3. The V gene is TRBV30, the J gene TRBJ2-3; D is ambiguous. The V gene's germline CDR1 is GTSNPN and CDR2 SVGIG (reference sequence). CDR3 length: 13 residues. Deletions cut 0 bases from V and 3 bases from J, with 7 bases between. CDR3 nucleotide sequence: TGTGCCTGGAGTGTACCAGGTACAGATACGCAGTATTTT. It is translated as CAWSVPGTDTQYF.

CDR3 loop: CASSSAGYNSPLHF. In DNA, the CDR3 is TGTGCCAGCAGCTCAGCGGGTTATAATTCACCCCTCCACTTT. This chain uses TRBV11-2 with TRBJ1-6; D remains unclear. CDR1 is SGHAT and CDR2 is FQNNGV in the germline V gene. The CDR3 consists of 14 residues. V was pared by 4 bases and J by 4 bases, with 8 bases between.

J is TRBJ1-1 and V is TRBV19; TRBD1 matches 9 bases. V gave up 4 bases and J gave up 0 bases; unmatched junction bases: 9. Looked up from germline, CDR1 is LNHDA and CDR2 is SQIVND (reference sequence). This CDR3 region has 17 residues. The CDR3 sequence is CASSTGQGSSMNTEAFF. Written as DNA, the CDR3 is TGTGCCAGTAGTACGGGACAGGGTAGTTCGATGAACACTGAAGCTTTCTTT.

CDR3 bases: TGTGCCAGCAGCCCAAGGCGAAGCGGGGTTACAGATACGCAGTATTTT. Its protein is CASSPRRSGVTDTQYF. The V gene is TRBV14, the J gene TRBJ2-3, with 7 bases aligning to TRBD2. J was trimmed by 3 bases and V by 4 bases; bases with no gene match: 10. The CDR3 runs to 16 residues. Germline CDR1 reads SGHDN; CDR2 reads FVKESK.

The V and J genes are TRBV13 and TRBJ2-7; 11 positions match TRBD2. CDR1 PRHDT and CDR2 FYEKMQ come from the germline V gene (reference sequence). After removal of 5 bases from V and 7 bases from J, the junction contained 7 bases not matched to a gene. This CDR3 has 14 residues. This chain's CDR3 is CASSGRLAGIEQYF. The CDR3 DNA reads TGTGCCAGCAGCGGCCGACTAGCGGGGATAGAGCAGTACTTC.

CDR3 DNA sequence: TGCGCCAGCAGCTTGGGTGGCAGGGGAGGGTTGAATGAGCAGTTCTTC. This sequence encodes CASSLGGRGGLNEQFF. V gene TRBV5-1 combines with J gene TRBJ2-1; D may be TRBD2 (7 bases). V was cut by 0 bases and J by 7 bases, with 17 bases left in between. The CDR3 loop spans 16 amino acids. Looked up from germline, CDR1 is SGHRS and CDR2 is YFSETQ. The variable domain in full, with the rest retrieved from reference TRBV5-1 and TRBJ2-1, is KAGVTQTPRYLIKTRGQQVTLSCSPISGHRSVSWYQQTPGQGLQFLFEYFSETQRNKGNFPGRFSGRQFSNSRSEMNVSTLELGDSALYLCASSLGGRGGLNEQFFGPGTRLTVL.

The V and J genes are TRBV5-1 and TRBJ1-3, with D possibly TRBD1 on 5 matching bases. This CDR3 region has 16 residues. Per germline, CDR1 SGHRS and CDR2 YFSETQ. Trimming stripped 7 bases from V and 0 bases from J, with 17 bases between. DNA for the CDR3: TGCGCCAGCTCCGCTCAGGGATTGAGCTCTGGAAACACCATATATTTT. Its protein product is CASSAQGLSSGNTIYF.

The chain has TRBV9 and TRBJ2-3, with D possibly TRBD2 on 6 matching bases. Germline V CDR1 and CDR2: SGDLS, YYNGEE. With 4 bases removed from V and 6 bases from J, the gap between germline ends came to 18 bases. There are 15 residues in the CDR3. CDR3 protein: CASSSRTGELDTQYF. The DNA for the CDR3 is TGTGCCAGCAGCTCTCGGACGGGGGAGCTGGATACGCAGTATTTT.

This clone was observed a few times. The chain links TRBV5-6 to TRBJ1-1, with D tentatively TRBD1 (5 bases). In germline, CDR1 is SGHDT, CDR2 YYEEEE. Between the trimmed V and J ends, which lost 4 bases and 0 bases, there was a span of 19 bases. CDR3 length: 17 amino acids. The DNA for the CDR3 is TGTGCCAGCAGCAAGGGGTTGGGCACTACAATGAACACTGAAGCTTTCTTT. Translation: CASSKGLGTTMNTEAFF. The entire variable domain, with the rest obtained from reference TRBV5-6 and TRBJ1-1, is as follows: DAGVTQSPTHLIKTRGQQVTLRCSPKSGHDTVSWYQQALGQGPQFIFQYYEEEERQRGNFPDRFSGHQFPNYSSELNVNALLLGDSALYLCASSKGLGTTMNTEAFFGQGTRLTVV.

V and J are TRBV5-4 and TRBJ2-3; tentative D call: TRBD2 (6 bases). The CDR3 length is 14 residues. V was pared by 3 bases and J by 0 bases, with 8 bases between. Germline assignment: CDR1 SGHNT and CDR2 YYREEE (reference sequence). This chain's CDR3 is CASSSAGSTDTQYF. CDR3 sequence (DNA): TGTGCCAGCAGCTCGGCGGGGAGCACAGATACGCAGTATTTT.

This sequence joins TRBV13 and TRBJ2-7; D possibly corresponds to TRBD1 (5 bases). This CDR3 comprises 15 residues. The germline V gene has CDR1 PRHDT and CDR2 FYEKMQ (reference sequence). Trimming shortened V by 3 bases and J by 6 bases, and 18 bases separated the two germline ends. CDR3 loop: CASSFHRQGRGEQYF. The CDR3, as DNA: TGTGCCAGCAGCTTCCATCGGCAGGGTAGGGGCGAGCAGTACTTC.

V and J are TRBV6-1 and TRBJ2-7, with D tentatively TRBD2 (5 bases). The CDR3 runs to 15 residues. The V and J ends lost 2 bases and 0 bases respectively, with 11 bases between them. CDR1 MNHNS and CDR2 SASEGT come from the germline V gene. The CDR3 loop is CASSERTGFSYEQYF. The DNA of the CDR3 is TGTGCCAGCAGTGAAAGGACGGGATTCTCCTACGAGCAGTACTTC.

The chain joins TRBV2 to TRBJ2-5; 8 nucleotides agree with TRBD1. This CDR3 comprises 13 residues. V dropped 8 bases and J dropped 5; count of bases not matched to a gene: 7. CDR1 and CDR2 from the germline V gene are SNHLY and FYNNEI. The CDR3 loop is CASPRGPRETQYF. The CDR3 DNA reads TGTGCCAGCCCCAGGGGGCCCCGGGAGACCCAGTACTTC.